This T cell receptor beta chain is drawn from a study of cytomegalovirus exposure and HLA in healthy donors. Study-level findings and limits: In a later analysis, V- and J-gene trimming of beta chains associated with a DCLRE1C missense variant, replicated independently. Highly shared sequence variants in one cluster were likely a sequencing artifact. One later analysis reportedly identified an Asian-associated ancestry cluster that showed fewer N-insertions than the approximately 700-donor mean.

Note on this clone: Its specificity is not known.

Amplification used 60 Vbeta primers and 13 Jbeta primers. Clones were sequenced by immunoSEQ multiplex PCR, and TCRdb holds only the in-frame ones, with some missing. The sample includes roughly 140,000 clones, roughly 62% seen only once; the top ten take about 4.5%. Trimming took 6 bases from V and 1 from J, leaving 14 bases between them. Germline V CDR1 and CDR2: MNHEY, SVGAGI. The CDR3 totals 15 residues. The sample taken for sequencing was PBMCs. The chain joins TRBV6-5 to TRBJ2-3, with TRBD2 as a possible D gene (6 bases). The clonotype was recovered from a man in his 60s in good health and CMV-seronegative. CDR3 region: CASSPLWGGTDTQYF. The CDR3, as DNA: TGTGCCAGCAGCCCTCTATGGGGGGGCACAGATACGCAGTATTTT.